The 9 T cell receptor beta chains below come from one sample, sequenced in a study of blood T cell repertoires in COVID-19. Data came from immunoSEQ multiplex PCR; TCRdb stores just in-frame clones and leaves some out. The repertoire holds roughly 350,000 clones, with over 75% as singletons. Source material: peripheral blood. The receptors stem from a woman aged 30 to 39 with COVID-19, enrolled during active disease.

This clone was counted once. The V call is TRBV5-5, the J call TRBJ2-7, with 11 nucleotides matching TRBD1. Germline CDR1 reads SGHKS; CDR2 reads YYEKEE (reference sequence). The junction had 9 bases not matched to a gene; V was cut back by 3 bases and J by 4 bases. The CDR3 has 16 residues. The CDR3 DNA is TGTGCCAGCAGCTCCCCCGGACAGGGGGCGTCATACGAGCAGTACTTC. Amino acids: CASSSPGQGASYEQYF.

V gene TRBV4-2 combines with J gene TRBJ1-4; 9 bases are shared with TRBD1. Germline V gene sequence: CDR1 LGHNA, CDR2 YNFKEQ. This CDR3 has 18 residues. With V trimmed by 2 bases and J by 8 bases, 15 bases remained unmatched. The DNA for the CDR3 is TGTGCCAGCAGCCAACGGACAGGGGTAGCAGTTGGTTGGGAAAAACTGTTTTTT. Its protein is CASSQRTGVAVGWEKLFF.

This clone occurred once. The chain has TRBV19 and TRBJ1-2; weak D call: TRBD1 (6 bases). The CDR3 extends over 15 amino acids. Looked up from germline, CDR1 is LNHDA and CDR2 is SQIVND (reference sequence). Trimming removed 1 base at V and 6 bases at J, with 15 bases between. The chain's CDR3 is CASSIAHTGNDGYTF. In DNA form, the CDR3 reads TGTGCCAGTAGTATAGCCCACACAGGGAATGATGGCTACACCTTC.

The CDR3 spells CSASQREGAKNIQYF. As DNA, the CDR3 is TGCAGTGCTAGTCAGCGGGAGGGAGCCAAAAACATTCAGTACTTC. This chain joins TRBV20-1 and TRBJ2-4; 10 nucleotides agree with TRBD2. The CDR3 is 15 amino acids. The V gene's germline CDR1 is DFQATT and CDR2 SNEGSKA (reference sequence). V dropped 3 bases and J dropped 0; count of bases not matched to a gene: 2.

CDR3 nucleotides: TGTGCCAGCAGCCAAGATCGTAGTAGCGGAACCTACGAGCAGTACTTC. Translated: CASSQDRSSGTYEQYF. This chain uses TRBV14 with TRBJ2-7; a weak D match, TRBD2 (6 bases). The V end lost 0 bases, the J end lost 2 bases, and 14 bases lay between the germline ends. Germline CDR1 reads SGHDN; CDR2 reads FVKESK. The CDR3 has 16 residues.

The chain combines TRBV6-5 with TRBJ2-5; 9 bases fit TRBD1. The CDR3 loop spans 14 amino acids. In germline, CDR1 is MNHEY, CDR2 SVGAGI. V lost 6 bases, J lost 4 bases, and 6 bases stayed unmatched. CDR3 sequence reads: CASSPGQGVETQYF. The CDR3 bases are TGTGCCAGCAGCCCGGGACAGGGAGTAGAGACCCAGTACTTC.

This chain links TRBV5-1 with TRBJ2-7; 11 nucleotides match TRBD2. J gave up 0 bases and V 5 bases, and 4 bases lay outside the gene matches. This CDR3 contains 15 residues. Germline CDR1 reads SGHRS; CDR2 reads YFSETQ. Written as DNA, the CDR3 is TGCGCCAGCAGATTCACTAGCGGGAGCTCCTACGAGCAGTACTTC. Protein product: CASRFTSGSSYEQYF.

This chain uses TRBV28 with TRBJ2-6; 7 bases are shared with TRBD1. Trimming at V came to 3 bases and at J to 1 base, leaving 9 bases not matched to a gene. Per the germline V gene, CDR1 is MDHEN and CDR2 is SYDVKM. The length of the CDR3 is 18 residues. In nucleotides, the CDR3 is TGTGCCAGCAGTTTGACCCCGGGACAGCCGTCTGGGGCCAACGTCCTGACTTTC. This gives the protein CASSLTPGQPSGANVLTF.

This chain connects TRBV27 to TRBJ2-3; the D gene is possibly TRBD1 (5 bases). This CDR3 contains 17 residues. V was pared by 6 bases and J by 1 base, with 20 bases between. Germline CDR1 is MNHEY and CDR2 is SMNVEV (reference sequence). The CDR3 loop is CASSNGRGRAGTDTQYF. DNA for the CDR3: TGTGCCAGCAGCAACGGACGAGGCAGGGCGGGCACAGATACGCAGTATTTT.